This entry concerns a single T cell receptor (beta chain). The antigen remains undetermined. V was shortened by 3 bases and J by 6 bases, with 15 bases between the two germline ends. The CDR3 is 14 residues long. CDR1 and CDR2 from the germline V gene are SGDLS and YYNGEE. This sample is drawn from a study of T cell responses to AZD1222 COVID-19 vaccine. Study information: Second-dose intervals of approximately 4 or approximately 12 weeks were pooled. Study-wide results and limits: At baseline, seropositivity was found in only a handful of AZD1222 recipients. No repertoire was sampled before or during the peak T cell response, only after it. It should be noted that donors were predominantly white British and more often female, and clonal diversity was possibly underestimated.

Sequenced by immunoSEQ multiplex PCR; TCRdb stores in-frame clones only, minus some. The table includes around 150,000 clones, roughly 84% detected once. This chain links TRBV9 with TRBJ1-1; D might be TRBD1 (5 bases). Sequencing was performed on peripheral blood, taken on day 0 of AZD1222 vaccination. The TCR sequence derives from an adult in good health. The chain's CDR3 is CASSGGTLISEAFF. The CDR3 DNA reads as TGTGCCAGCAGCGGCGGGACCTTAATCTCTGAAGCTTTCTTT. Drawing the rest from reference TRBV9 and TRBJ1-1, the complete variable domain is DSGVTQTPKHLITATGQRVTLRCSPRSGDLSVYWYQQSLDQGLQFLIQYYNGEERAKGNILERFSAQQFPDLHSELNLSSLELGDSALYFCASSGGTLISEAFFGQGTRLTVV.